This TCR beta chain derives from a study of blood T cell repertoires in COVID-19. Across the study: PBMCs, B-cell-depleted T cells, or T cells were the source of the cDNA or gDNA that made up the material.

Under the authors' procedure: Cell counts per sample came from amplifying reference gene primers. Profiling relied on immunoSEQ multiplex PCR, and the TCRdb table lists in-frame clones only, not all of them. V, J and clone size were drawn from that table, and D and trimming were deduced from the DNA. The profile shows some 70,000 clones, around 90% of them singletons. With 5 bases removed from V and 9 bases from J, the gap between germline ends came to 20 bases. There are 15 residues in the CDR3. CDR1 is MDHEN and CDR2 is SYDVKM in the germline V gene. The chain couples TRBV28 to TRBJ1-5, with a weak D call TRBD1 (6 bases). Material: peripheral blood. This sequence originates from a man aged 45 to 65 with active COVID-19. The CDR3: CASSPSGLGALPQHF. CDR3 DNA sequence: TGTGCCAGCAGTCCCTCCGGGTTGGGGGCCCTGCCCCAGCATTTT.